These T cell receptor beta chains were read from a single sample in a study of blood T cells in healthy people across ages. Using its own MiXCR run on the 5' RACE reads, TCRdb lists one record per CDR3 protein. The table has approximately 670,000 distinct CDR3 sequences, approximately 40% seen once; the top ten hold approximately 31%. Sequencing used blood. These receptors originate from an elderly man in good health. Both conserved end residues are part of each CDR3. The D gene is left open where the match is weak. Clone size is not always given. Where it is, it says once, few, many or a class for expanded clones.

CSATVGASGKGEQYF TGCAGTGCTACCGTTGGAGCTAGCGGGAAGGGCGAGCAGTACTTC TRBJ2-7 TRBD2 - TRBV20-1
CSARDAGDRDYEQYF TGCAGCGCTCGGGATGCCGGGGACAGGGATTACGAGCAGTACTTC TRBJ2-7 TRBD1 - TRBV29-1
CASSSQSSTQYF TGTGCCAGCAGCTCCCAAAGTAGTACGCAGTATTTT TRBJ2-3 - many TRBV7-2
CASSLMPSGRIYNEQFF TGTGCCAGCAGCTTAATGCCCAGCGGGAGAATCTACAATGAGCAGTTCTTC TRBJ2-1 TRBD2 few TRBV7-3
CHQSGRWGNEQFF TGCCACCAGAGCGGGAGGTGGGGGAATGAGCAGTTCTTC TRBJ2-1 TRBD2 - TRBV19
CSARASLRDLRSYEQYF TGCAGTGCTAGAGCAAGTTTGAGAGATCTCCGCTCCTACGAGCAGTACTTC TRBJ2-7 - few TRBV20-1
CASSQDSGYYEQYF TGCGCCAGCAGCCAAGACTCGGGATACTACGAGCAGTACTTC TRBJ2-7 - - TRBV4-3
CASGDIGTWQETQYF TGTGCCAGCGGAGATATTGGGACTTGGCAAGAGACCCAGTACTTC TRBJ2-5 - - TRBV28
CASSERQGRGYEQYF TGTGCCAGCAGTGAACGCCAGGGGAGGGGCTACGAGCAGTACTTC TRBJ2-7 - few TRBV6-1
CASSKDRGYNNEQFF TGTGCCAGCAGCAAGGACAGGGGGTACAACAATGAGCAGTTCTTC TRBJ2-1 TRBD1 many TRBV3-1
CASSAQPGRRYEQYF TGTGCCAGCAGCGCGCAACCGGGACGGAGATACGAGCAGTACTTC TRBJ2-7 - few TRBV7-2
CASSRREWTGDAPLHF TGTGCCAGCAGCCGTAGAGAATGGACAGGGGATGCACCCCTCCACTTT TRBJ1-6 TRBD1 once TRBV28
CSGTSGRNNYGYTF TGCAGTGGGACTAGCGGCAGGAACAACTATGGCTACACCTTC TRBJ1-2 - few TRBV20-1
CSTASAGSSSEQYF TGCAGTACCGCTAGCGCGGGGAGTAGTAGCGAGCAGTACTTC TRBJ2-7 - few TRBV20-1
CASSNLAGVADTQYF TGTGCCAGCAGTAACCTAGCGGGAGTGGCAGATACGCAGTATTTT TRBJ2-3 TRBD2 - TRBV7-3
CASSRYRGEQYF TGTGCCAGCAGTCGATACAGGGGCGAGCAGTACTTC TRBJ2-7 TRBD1 - TRBV28
CASSRRTGGVGANVLTF TGTGCCAGCAGTCGCCGGACAGGGGGTGTGGGGGCCAACGTCCTGACTTTC TRBJ2-6 TRBD1 many TRBV12-3/TRBV12-4
CASSPQAGLKTEAFF TGTGCCAGCAGCCCCCAGGCGGGGCTTAAAACTGAAGCTTTCTTT TRBJ1-1 - few TRBV7-2
CASSQARTSGDIYEQYF TGTGCCAGCAGCCAAGCCCGGACTAGCGGGGATATCTACGAGCAGTACTTC TRBJ2-7 TRBD2 few TRBV4-2
CASSESPRHSNQPQHF TGTGCCAGCAGTGAGAGTCCAAGACATAGCAATCAGCCCCAGCATTTT TRBJ1-5 - - TRBV2
CASNEQPGPSYEQYF TGTGCCAGCAATGAACAGCCAGGGCCCTCCTACGAGCAGTACTTC TRBJ2-7 - - TRBV9
CASSQRNTYNQPQHF TGTGCCAGCAGCCAGAGGAACACTTACAATCAGCCCCAGCATTTT TRBJ1-5 - many TRBV3-1
CASSLSKAVTNYGYTF TGTGCCAGCAGTTTATCGAAGGCAGTGACGAACTATGGCTACACCTTC TRBJ1-2 - few TRBV27
CASRPGDRGMNTEAFF TGTGCCAGCAGACCCGGTGACAGGGGAATGAACACTGAAGCTTTCTTT TRBJ1-1 TRBD1 few TRBV7-2
CASSLAGGGETQYF TGTGCCAGCAGCTTAGCGGGGGGGGGAGAGACCCAGTACTTC TRBJ2-5 TRBD2 many TRBV7-2
CASNGGGASETQYF TGTGCCAGCAATGGCGGGGGGGCAAGCGAGACCCAGTACTTC TRBJ2-5 TRBD2 - TRBV2
CSVEGQGAVGEQYF TGCAGCGTTGAAGGTCAGGGGGCTGTAGGCGAGCAGTACTTC TRBJ2-7 TRBD1 many TRBV29-1
CASSLGSADYEQYF TGTGCCAGCAGCTTAGGTAGCGCCGACTACGAGCAGTACTTC TRBJ2-7 - few TRBV11-3
CASSLVTGHEQYF TGTGCCAGCAGCTTAGTCACGGGTCACGAGCAGTACTTC TRBJ2-7 - few TRBV7-8
CSASVGRGDGAGGYTF TGCAGTGCCAGCGTAGGGAGGGGGGATGGGGCGGGTGGCTACACCTTC TRBJ1-2 - - TRBV20-1
CASSKRQDNEQFF TGTGCCAGCAGCAAAAGACAGGACAATGAGCAGTTCTTC TRBJ2-1 - - TRBV6-5
CASSFGQTNSPLHF TGTGCCAGCAGCTTCGGACAGACTAATTCACCCCTCCACTTT TRBJ1-6 - many TRBV7-2
CASSLADRTEAFF TGTGCCAGCAGCTTAGCCGACAGAACTGAAGCTTTCTTT TRBJ1-1 - - TRBV7-2
CASSETWTSGALTYEQYF TGTGCCAGCAGTGAGACCTGGACTAGCGGAGCCCTAACCTACGAGCAGTACTTC TRBJ2-7 TRBD2 - TRBV6-1
CSVNLPGTGDPYEQYF TGCAGCGTTAACTTACCCGGGACAGGGGACCCTTACGAGCAGTACTTC TRBJ2-7 TRBD1 - TRBV29-1
CSAGGTGSNQPQHF TGCAGTGCTGGCGGGACAGGTAGCAATCAGCCCCAGCATTTT TRBJ1-5 TRBD1 few TRBV20-1
CASRQQDSLKNIQYF TGTGCCAGCCGCCAACAGGACTCTCTCAAAAACATTCAGTACTTC TRBJ2-4 - - TRBV4-2
CSARSVSYEQYF TGCAGTGCTAGGTCGGTCAGCTACGAGCAGTACTTC TRBJ2-7 - - TRBV20-1
CGVKEGSRVVAEAFF TGCGGCGTTAAAGAAGGGAGCAGGGTTGTGGCTGAAGCTTTCTTT TRBJ1-1 - - TRBV29-1
CASSHRRLPRLAGSGETQYF TGTGCCAGCAGCCATCGAAGGCTTCCACGACTAGCGGGATCGGGGGAGACCCAGTACTTC TRBJ2-5 TRBD2 few TRBV7-2
CASMVYGYTF TGTGCCAGTATGGTTTATGGCTACACCTTC TRBJ1-2 - - TRBV19
CASGGGQDYQETQYF TGTGCCAGCGGGGGGGGACAGGACTACCAAGAGACCCAGTACTTC TRBJ2-5 - few TRBV6-2/TRBV6-3
CASSLYGEGETQYF TGTGCCAGCAGCTTATATGGGGAAGGAGAGACCCAGTACTTC TRBJ2-5 - - TRBV7-9
CASSQETGGLIEKLFF TGCGCCAGCAGCCAAGAGACAGGGGGCCTTATCGAAAAACTGTTTTTT TRBJ1-4 TRBD1 few TRBV4-3
CASNLGLAGASTDTQYF TGTGCCAGCAATTTAGGGCTAGCGGGGGCCAGTACAGATACGCAGTATTTT TRBJ2-3 TRBD2 once TRBV11-3